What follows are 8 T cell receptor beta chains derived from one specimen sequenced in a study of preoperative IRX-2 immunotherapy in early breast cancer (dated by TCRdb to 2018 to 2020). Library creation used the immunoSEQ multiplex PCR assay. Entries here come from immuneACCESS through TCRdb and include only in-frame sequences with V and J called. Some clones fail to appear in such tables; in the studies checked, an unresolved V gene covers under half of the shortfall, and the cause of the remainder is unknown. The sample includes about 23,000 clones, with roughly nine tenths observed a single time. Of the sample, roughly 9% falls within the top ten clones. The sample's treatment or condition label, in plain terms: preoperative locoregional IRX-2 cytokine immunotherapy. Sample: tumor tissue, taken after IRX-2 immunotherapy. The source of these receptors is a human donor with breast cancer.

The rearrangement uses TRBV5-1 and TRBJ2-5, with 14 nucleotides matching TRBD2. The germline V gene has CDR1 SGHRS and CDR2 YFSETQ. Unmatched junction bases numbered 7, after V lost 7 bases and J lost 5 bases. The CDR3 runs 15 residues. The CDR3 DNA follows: TGCGCCAGCGGGGGACTAGCGGGAGTTGGGGAGACCCAGTACTTC. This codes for CASGGLAGVGETQYF.

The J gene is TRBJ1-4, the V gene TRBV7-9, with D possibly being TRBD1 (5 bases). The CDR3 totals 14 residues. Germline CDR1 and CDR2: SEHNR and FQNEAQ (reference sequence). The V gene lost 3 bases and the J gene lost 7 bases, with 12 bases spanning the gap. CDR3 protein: CASSLGGVIEKLFF. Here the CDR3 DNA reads TGTGCCAGCAGCTTGGGGGGTGTCATTGAAAAACTGTTTTTT.

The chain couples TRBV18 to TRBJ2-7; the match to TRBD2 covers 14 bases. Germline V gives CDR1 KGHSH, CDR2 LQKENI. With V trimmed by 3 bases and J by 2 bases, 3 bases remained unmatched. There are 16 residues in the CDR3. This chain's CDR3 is CASSPRLAGGTYEQYF. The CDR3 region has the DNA TGTGCCAGCTCACCTCGACTAGCGGGAGGGACCTACGAGCAGTACTTC.

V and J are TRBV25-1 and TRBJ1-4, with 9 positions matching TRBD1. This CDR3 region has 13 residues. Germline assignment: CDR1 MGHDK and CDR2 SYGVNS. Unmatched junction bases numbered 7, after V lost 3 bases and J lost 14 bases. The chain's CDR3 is CASSDPGQGSLFF. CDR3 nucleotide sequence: TGTGCCAGCAGTGATCCGGGACAGGGTAGTCTGTTTTTT. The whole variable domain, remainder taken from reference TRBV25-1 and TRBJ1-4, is EADIYQTPRYLVIGTGKKITLECSQTMGHDKMYWYQQDPGMELHLIHYSYGVNSTEKGDLSSESTVSRIRTEHFPLTLESARPSHTSQYLCASSDPGQGSLFFGSGTQLSVL.

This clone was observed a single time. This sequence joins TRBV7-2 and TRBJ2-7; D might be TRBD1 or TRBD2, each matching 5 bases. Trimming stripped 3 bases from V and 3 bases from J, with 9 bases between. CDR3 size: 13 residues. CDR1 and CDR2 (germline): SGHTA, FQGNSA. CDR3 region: CASSFGTDYEQYF. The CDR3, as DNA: TGTGCCAGCAGCTTTGGGACGGACTACGAGCAGTACTTC.

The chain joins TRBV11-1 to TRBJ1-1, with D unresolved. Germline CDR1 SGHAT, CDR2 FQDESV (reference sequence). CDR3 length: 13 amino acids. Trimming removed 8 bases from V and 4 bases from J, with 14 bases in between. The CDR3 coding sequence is TGTGCCAGCCGGGCCGCAGGCTTCACTGAAGCTTTCTTT. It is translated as CASRAAGFTEAFF. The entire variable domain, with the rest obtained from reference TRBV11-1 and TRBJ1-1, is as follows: EAEVAQSPRYKITEKSQAVAFWCDPISGHATLYWYRQILGQGPELLVQFQDESVVDDSQLPKDRFSAERLKGVDSTLKIQPAELGDSAMYLCASRAAGFTEAFFGQGTRLTVV.

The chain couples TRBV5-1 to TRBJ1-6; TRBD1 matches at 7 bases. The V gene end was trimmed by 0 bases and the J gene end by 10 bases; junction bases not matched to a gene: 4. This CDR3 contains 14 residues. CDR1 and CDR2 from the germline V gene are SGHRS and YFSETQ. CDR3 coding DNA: TGCGCCAGCAGCTTGGAACAGGGGCGGTCACCCCTCCACTTT. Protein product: CASSLEQGRSPLHF.

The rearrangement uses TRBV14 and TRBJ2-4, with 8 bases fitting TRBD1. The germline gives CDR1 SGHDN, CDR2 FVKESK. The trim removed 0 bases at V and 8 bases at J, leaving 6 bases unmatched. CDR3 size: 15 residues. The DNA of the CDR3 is TGTGCCAGCAGCCAAGACCTTGACAGGGGCCACATTCAGTACTTC. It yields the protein CASSQDLDRGHIQYF.